This T cell receptor (beta chain) was identified in a study of blood T cell repertoires in COVID-19. The wider study: Some COVID-19 samples were acute and others convalescent; all came from the United States, Italy and Spain.

The data were produced by immunoSEQ multiplex PCR, yet TCRdb's version contains in-frame clones alone and is incomplete. Among approximately 240,000 clones listed, approximately 80% were seen once. V lost 4 bases, J lost 8 bases, and 14 bases lay in between. The germline gives CDR1 SNHLY, CDR2 FYNNEI. This CDR3 is built from 14 residues. The material sequenced was PBMCs or T cells enriched from blood (not recorded which). The J gene is TRBJ2-2, the V gene TRBV2; possible D gene TRBD2, 5 bases. The TCR sequence derives from a middle-aged woman with acute COVID-19. This CDR3 reads CASSATPVAGELFF. The DNA of the CDR3 is TGTGCCAGCAGTGCCACACCAGTAGCGGGGGAGCTGTTTTTT.